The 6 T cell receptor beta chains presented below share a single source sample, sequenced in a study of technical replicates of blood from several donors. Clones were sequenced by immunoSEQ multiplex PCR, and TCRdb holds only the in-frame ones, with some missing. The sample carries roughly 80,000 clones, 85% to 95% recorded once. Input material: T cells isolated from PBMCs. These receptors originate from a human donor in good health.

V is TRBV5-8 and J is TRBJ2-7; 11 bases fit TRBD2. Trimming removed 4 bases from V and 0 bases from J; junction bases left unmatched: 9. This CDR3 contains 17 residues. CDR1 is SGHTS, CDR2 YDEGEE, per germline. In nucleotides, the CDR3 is TGTGCCAGCAGCGAAACTAGCGGGAGTTTCCCCTCCTACGAGCAGTACTTC. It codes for CASSETSGSFPSYEQYF.

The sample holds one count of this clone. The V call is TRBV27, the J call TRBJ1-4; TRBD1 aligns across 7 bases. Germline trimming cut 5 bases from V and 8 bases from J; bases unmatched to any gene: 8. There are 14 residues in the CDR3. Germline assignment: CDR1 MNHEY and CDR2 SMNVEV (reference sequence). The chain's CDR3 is CASSRRDRGEKLFF. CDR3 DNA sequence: TGTGCCAGCAGTCGGAGGGACAGAGGGGAAAAACTGTTTTTT.

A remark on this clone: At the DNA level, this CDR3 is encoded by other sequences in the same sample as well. CDR3 in amino acids: CASSETGNTEAFF. CDR3 DNA: TGTGCCAGTAGTGAGACAGGGAACACTGAAGCTTTCTTT. The rearrangement uses TRBV19 and TRBJ1-1, with D tentatively TRBD1 (6 bases). The V gene's germline CDR1 is LNHDA and CDR2 SQIVND (reference sequence). V was shortened by 5 bases and J by 1 base, with 8 bases between the two germline ends. CDR3 length: 13 residues.

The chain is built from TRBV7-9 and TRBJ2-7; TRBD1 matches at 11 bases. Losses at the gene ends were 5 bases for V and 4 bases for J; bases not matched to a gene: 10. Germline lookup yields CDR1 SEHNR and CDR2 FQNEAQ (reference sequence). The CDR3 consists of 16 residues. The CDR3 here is CASSPLRDRGKYEQYF. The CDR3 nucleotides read TGTGCCAGCAGCCCGCTCCGGGACAGGGGGAAGTACGAGCAGTACTTC. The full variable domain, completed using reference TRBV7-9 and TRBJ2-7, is DTGVSQNPRHKITKRGQNVTFRCDPISEHNRLYWYRQTLGQGPEFLTYFQNEAQLEKSRLLSDRFSAERPKGSFSTLEIQRTEQGDSAMYLCASSPLRDRGKYEQYFGPGTRLTVT.

CDR3 amino acids: CASSQVWLGGSDTQYF. The CDR3 DNA sequence: TGCGCCAGCAGCCAAGTATGGTTGGGGGGATCAGATACGCAGTATTTT. The chain employs TRBV4-3 and TRBJ2-3, with TRBD2 as a possible D gene (6 bases). The V and J ends lost 1 base and 4 bases respectively, with 15 bases between them. CDR3 size: 16 residues. Per germline, CDR1 LGHNA and CDR2 YSLEER.

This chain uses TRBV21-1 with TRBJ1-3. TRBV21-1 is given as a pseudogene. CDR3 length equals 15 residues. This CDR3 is CASSKVEVSGNTIYF. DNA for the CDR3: TGTGCCAGCAGCAAAGTGGAGGTATCTGGAAACACCATATATTTT.